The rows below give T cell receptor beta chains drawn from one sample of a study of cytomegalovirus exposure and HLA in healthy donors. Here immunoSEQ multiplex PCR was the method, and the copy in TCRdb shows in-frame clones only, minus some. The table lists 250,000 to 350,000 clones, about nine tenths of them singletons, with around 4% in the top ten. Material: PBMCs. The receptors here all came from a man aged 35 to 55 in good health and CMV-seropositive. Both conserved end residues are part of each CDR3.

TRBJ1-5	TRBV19	CASSMLSWGGTGNQPQHF
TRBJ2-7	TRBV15	CATSREGVGPYEQYF
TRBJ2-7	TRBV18	CASSPSPGLALSYEQYF
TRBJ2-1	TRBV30	CAFGAGSSYNEQFF
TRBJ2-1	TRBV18	CASSPQSGGNEQFF
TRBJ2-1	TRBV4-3	CASSQDHGGRAYNEQFF
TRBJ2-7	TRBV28	CASSPVLAGTYEQYF
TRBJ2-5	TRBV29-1	CSVEAGLAGVETQYF
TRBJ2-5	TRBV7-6	CASSLGPAGGGETQYF
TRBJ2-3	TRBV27	CASTRTDLDTQYF